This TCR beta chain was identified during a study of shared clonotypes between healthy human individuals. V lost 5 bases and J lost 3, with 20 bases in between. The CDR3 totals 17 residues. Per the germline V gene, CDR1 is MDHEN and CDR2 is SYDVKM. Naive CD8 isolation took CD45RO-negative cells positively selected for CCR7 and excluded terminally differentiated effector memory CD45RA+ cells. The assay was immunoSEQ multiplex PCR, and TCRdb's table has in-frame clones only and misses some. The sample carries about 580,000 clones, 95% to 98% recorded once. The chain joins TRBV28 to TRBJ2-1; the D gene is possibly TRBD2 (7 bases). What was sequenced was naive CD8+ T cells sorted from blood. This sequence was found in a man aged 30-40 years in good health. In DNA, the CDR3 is TGTGCCAGCAGTCCCGAGGGGGGGCACCTAATCTACAATGAGCAGTTCTTC. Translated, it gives CASSPEGGHLIYNEQFF.